The sequence of this TCR beta chain was determined in a study of blood T cell repertoires in COVID-19. Study-wide background: Sites across the United States, Italy and Spain contributed samples from acute and convalescent COVID-19. PBMCs, B-cell-depleted T cells, or T cells were the source of the cDNA or gDNA that made up the material.

Under the authors' procedure: By means of reference gene primer amplification, nucleated cell counts were estimated. The protocol was immunoSEQ multiplex PCR, while the TCRdb copy is restricted to in-frame clones and leaves out a portion. V, J and clone size were drawn from that table, and D and trimming were deduced from the DNA. The table has roughly 99,000 clones, just over 85% seen once; the top ten hold 2.1%. Enrolment of Seattle patients took place during active infection, and they were followed longitudinally. Germline V gene lookup returns CDR1 KGHDR and CDR2 SFDVKD. The CDR3 totals 13 residues. V was clipped by 2 bases and J by 4 bases, with 7 bases between them.

The sequenced sample was peripheral blood. The V call is TRBV24-1, the J call TRBJ1-1; no firm D call. The TCR was taken from a man aged 50 or older with COVID-19, enrolled during active disease. This chain's CDR3 is CATSDSGITEAFF. CDR3 nucleotide sequence: TGTGCCACCAGTGATTCGGGTATCACTGAAGCTTTCTTT.